Listed below are T cell receptor beta chains from one sample, sequenced in a study of cytomegalovirus exposure and HLA in healthy donors. This table comes from immunoSEQ multiplex PCR, and its TCRdb copy is limited to in-frame clones, with some not included. Among 130,000 or so clones listed, 80% were seen once. Sequenced: PBMCs. Every receptor here comes from a young man in good health and CMV-seronegative. Both conserved end residues are part of each CDR3. A D gene is named only where the DNA matches it firmly. For some rows the clone size is stated as once, few or many, or as a class when expanded; others skip it.

J,size,V,D,CDR3,DNA
TRBJ2-7,.,TRBV5-6,.,CASSFGTTTGSYEQYF,TGTGCCAGCAGCTTTGGTACTACGACAGGCTCCTACGAGCAGTACTTC
TRBJ2-7,.,TRBV30,.,CAWSATYEQYF,TGTGCCTGGAGTGCCACCTACGAGCAGTACTTC
TRBJ1-5,once,TRBV15,.,CATSPYRAGNQPQHF,TGTGCCACCAGCCCCTATCGGGCGGGGAATCAGCCCCAGCATTTT
TRBJ1-2,.,TRBV28,TRBD1,CASSSPTGGTYGYTF,TGTGCCAGCAGCTCCCCGACAGGGGGGACCTATGGCTACACCTTC
TRBJ1-6,.,TRBV6-6,.,CASSPGSGNSPLHF,TGTGCCAGCAGTCCCGGGAGTGGAAATTCACCCCTCCACTTT
TRBJ1-1,.,TRBV2,.,CASSEVGGDSTEAFF,TGTGCCAGCAGTGAAGTAGGAGGGGATTCCACTGAAGCTTTCTTT
TRBJ2-7,.,TRBV28,TRBD2,CASSWTSSYEQYF,TGTGCCAGCAGTTGGACTAGCTCCTACGAGCAGTACTTC
TRBJ2-1,many,TRBV6-1,TRBD1,CASSATGGGNEQFF,TGTGCCAGCAGCGCGACAGGGGGCGGGAATGAGCAGTTCTTC
TRBJ2-1,once,TRBV29-1,TRBD1,CSGIRTGGIDNEQFF,TGCAGCGGTATACGCACAGGGGGAATAGACAATGAGCAGTTCTTC
TRBJ2-7,.,TRBV6-6,TRBD1,CASSYSPGTVGEQYF,TGTGCCAGCAGTTATTCACCCGGGACAGTAGGCGAGCAGTACTTC
TRBJ2-2,.,TRBV18,TRBD2,CASSPSGSNTGELFF,TGTGCCAGCTCACCTAGCGGGAGTAACACCGGGGAGCTGTTTTTT